Presented here are 25 T cell receptor beta chains from one specimen sequenced in a study of cytotoxic CD8 clonotypes in ibrutinib-treated CLL (dated by TCRdb to the early 2020s). The sample's time point label, decoded: roughly 2 years on ibrutinib. Library creation used the immunoSEQ multiplex PCR assay. TCRdb obtained this table from immuneACCESS and retained in-frame rearrangements with V and J assigned. These tables miss some clones; where compared with another copy, unresolved V genes account for less than half of the shortfall, and the remainder is unexplained. The sample contains about 56,000 clones, 50% to 70% of them found a single time. Clones ranked in the top ten supply about 20% of the sample. Specimen: PBMCs, collected after 24 months of ibrutinib treatment. The origin of the receptors is a human donor with chronic lymphocytic leukemia.

This clone has a count of ten or more. This chain links TRBV15 with TRBJ1-2; perhaps TRBD1 as D (5 bases). The CDR3 runs to 13 residues. Germline values: CDR1 LNHNV, CDR2 YYDKDF (reference sequence). The germline V and J ends were trimmed by 0 bases and 10 bases, with 12 bases remaining between them. The CDR3 protein is CATSREGTASYTF. As DNA, the CDR3 is TGTGCCACCAGCAGAGAGGGGACGGCCTCCTACACCTTC.

V is TRBV19 and J is TRBJ2-7; 7 positions agree with TRBD1. V was clipped by 9 bases and J by 8 bases; unmatched bases: 19. Germline V lookup: CDR1 LNHDA, CDR2 SQIVND (reference sequence). The length of the CDR3 is 15 residues. In DNA, the CDR3 is TGTGCCAGGAGGGAAAATACAGGGGCGAATACGAAGCAGTACGTC. Residues: CARRENTGANTKQYV.

This clone has just one count. This sequence joins TRBV2 and TRBJ2-7; D not resolved. CDR1 SNHLY and CDR2 FYNNEI come from the germline V gene. This CDR3 region has 13 residues. Trimming shortened V by 4 bases and J by 2 bases, and 9 bases separated the two germline ends. The chain's CDR3 is CASSAQKTYEQYF. The DNA for the CDR3 is TGTGCCAGCAGTGCGCAGAAAACCTACGAGCAGTACTTC.

In its sample, this clone was seen a few times. The chain is built from TRBV10-2 and TRBJ1-1, with TRBD1 identical over 8 bases. The germline V gene encodes CDR1 WSHSY and CDR2 SAAADI. The V gene end was trimmed by 5 bases and the J gene end by 5 bases; junction bases not matched to a gene: 10. The CDR3 totals 15 residues. CDR3 loop: CASSPTQGAKTEAFF. The CDR3 region has the DNA TGCGCCAGCAGTCCCACTCAGGGGGCGAAAACTGAAGCTTTCTTT.

The chain carries TRBV6-6 and TRBJ2-3; a weak D match, TRBD2 (6 bases). Germline loops: CDR1 MNHNY, CDR2 SVGAGI (reference sequence). The CDR3 length is 14 residues. Trimming left V 5 bases short and J 2 bases short, with 11 bases between. The CDR3 nucleotides read TGTGCCAGCAGTCCGGGGACTGTCACAGATACGCAGTATTTT. Translation gives CASSPGTVTDTQYF.

The rearrangement uses TRBV10-3 and TRBJ2-3; 7 nucleotides line up with TRBD1. Germline values: CDR1 ENHRY, CDR2 SYGVKD. V shed 10 bases, J shed 8 bases, and the junction held 9 bases outside the gene matches. The CDR3 extends over 12 amino acids. The CDR3 spells CATEDRISTQYF. The DNA for the CDR3 is TGTGCCACCGAGGACAGGATAAGTACGCAGTATTTT.

There are a few counts of this clone. The V call is TRBV5-1, the J call TRBJ1-2; no definite D call. From germline, CDR1 is SGHRS and CDR2 YFSETQ. Trimming removed 0 bases from V and 7 bases from J, with 13 bases in between. The CDR3 loop spans 14 amino acids. The chain's CDR3 is CASSLGEAASGYTF. The CDR3 DNA sequence: TGCGCCAGCAGCTTGGGCGAAGCCGCCTCTGGCTACACCTTC.

This clone was recorded only once. The chain links TRBV28 to TRBJ1-4; no reliable D call. The CDR3 contains 12 residues. CDR1 and CDR2 (germline): MDHEN, SYDVKM. With 1 base removed from V and 7 bases from J, the gap between germline ends came to 4 bases. CDR3: CASSLYFEKLFF. CDR3 in DNA: TGTGCCAGCAGTTTATATTTTGAAAAACTGTTTTTT.

This clone was found a few times. The chain couples TRBV7-6 to TRBJ1-6; a weak D match, TRBD1 (5 bases). V lost 4 bases to trimming and J lost 7 bases, with 8 bases between them. Germline V gene lookup returns CDR1 SGHVS and CDR2 FNYEAQ. This CDR3 spans 13 amino acids. The CDR3 is CASSSGSNSPLHF. The CDR3 DNA reads TGTGCCAGCAGCTCAGGGTCCAATTCACCCCTCCACTTT.

Only a few counts were recorded for this clone. The chain joins TRBV28 to TRBJ1-2; D is unresolved. There are 14 residues in the CDR3. The germline V gene encodes CDR1 MDHEN and CDR2 SYDVKM. Trimming shortened V by 6 bases and J by 3 bases, and 14 bases separated the two germline ends. Here the CDR3 DNA reads TGTGCCAGCAGCCCCACCGAACCTTACTATGGCTACACCTTC. It is translated as CASSPTEPYYGYTF.

V is TRBV28 and J is TRBJ2-1, with 12 positions matching TRBD2. Germline V CDR1 and CDR2: MDHEN, SYDVKM. The V gene end was trimmed by 6 bases and the J gene end by 7 bases; junction bases not matched to a gene: 7. This CDR3 region has 15 residues. The CDR3 region is CASSPTSGGRNEQFF. CDR3 DNA sequence: TGTGCCAGCAGCCCTACTAGCGGGGGGCGGAATGAGCAGTTCTTC. The full variable domain, in which reference TRBV28 and TRBJ2-1 provide the parts outside the CDR3, is DVKVTQSSRYLVKRTGEKVFLECVQDMDHENMFWYRQDPGLGLRLIYFSYDVKMKEKGDIPEGYSVSREKKERFSLILESASTNQTSMYLCASSPTSGGRNEQFFGPGTRLTVL.

This chain connects TRBV6-1 to TRBJ2-2; 7 bases fit TRBD2. J was trimmed by 6 bases and V by 1 base; bases with no gene match: 2. Per the germline V gene, CDR1 is MNHNS and CDR2 is SASEGT. The CDR3 is 14 amino acids. CDR3 protein: CASSEGSGAGELFF. CDR3 sequence (DNA): TGTGCCAGCAGTGAAGGAAGCGGGGCCGGGGAGCTGTTTTTT.

This chain joins TRBV29-1 and TRBJ2-1; D is unresolved. V lost 0 bases and J 2 bases, leaving 5 bases between the germline ends. The CDR3 sequence is 13 residues long. Germline-derived CDR1 and CDR2 are SQVTM and ANQGSEA. CDR3 amino acids: CSVEDRTYNEQFF. CDR3 DNA: TGCAGCGTTGAAGACAGGACCTACAATGAGCAGTTCTTC.

This chain links TRBV27 with TRBJ2-2; possibly TRBD2 for D (6 bases). This CDR3 spans 13 amino acids. Germline CDR1 and CDR2: MNHEY and SMNVEV (reference sequence). The germline V and J ends were trimmed by 0 bases and 8 bases, with 7 bases remaining between them. The CDR3 here is CASSLSGRGELFF. DNA of the CDR3: TGTGCCAGCAGTTTATCTGGGAGGGGGGAGCTGTTTTTT.

V usage is TRBV19 and J usage is TRBJ2-7, with 7 bases identical to TRBD2. In germline, CDR1 is LNHDA, CDR2 SQIVND (reference sequence). The CDR3 spans 13 residues. Losses at the gene ends were 2 bases for V and 3 bases for J; bases not matched to a gene: 1. The CDR3 loop reads CASSIIAGYEQYF. CDR3 DNA sequence: TGTGCCAGTAGTATAATAGCGGGCTACGAGCAGTACTTC.

The V and J genes are TRBV2 and TRBJ2-5, with TRBD2 matching 14 bases. Looked up from germline, CDR1 is SNHLY and CDR2 is FYNNEI. Germline trimming cut 4 bases from V and 2 bases from J; bases unmatched to any gene: 3. CDR3 length: 16 residues. CDR3 protein: CASSARLAGGQETQYF. CDR3 nucleotides: TGTGCCAGCAGTGCCCGACTAGCGGGAGGGCAAGAGACCCAGTACTTC. Supplemented by reference TRBV2 and TRBJ2-5, the full variable domain reads EPEVTQTPSHQVTQMGQEVILRCVPISNHLYFYWYRQILGQKVEFLVSFYNNEISEKSEIFDDQFSVERPDGSNFTLKIRSTKLEDSAMYFCASSARLAGGQETQYFGPGTRLLVL.

This clone occurred many times. The CDR3 DNA reads as TGTGCCAGCGGCCCACCGGGGTCACCCCTCCACTTT. The encoded protein is CASGPPGSPLHF. V usage is TRBV27 and J usage is TRBJ1-6; D is undetermined. This CDR3 region has 12 residues. Deletions cut 8 bases from V and 10 bases from J, with 12 bases between. Germline CDR1 is MNHEY and CDR2 is SMNVEV (reference sequence).

This clone occurred many times. The V and J genes are TRBV9 and TRBJ1-2; D is unresolved. V was trimmed by 0 bases and J by 4 bases, leaving 16 bases between them. Germline V lookup: CDR1 SGDLS, CDR2 YYNGEE. This CDR3 region has 16 residues. CDR3 DNA: TGTGCCAGCAGCGTAGAGCCCACAGAGGTCGGCTATGGCTACACCTTC. Encoded protein: CASSVEPTEVGYGYTF.

The chain carries TRBV5-1 and TRBJ2-3; 7 bases map to TRBD2. Losses at the gene ends were 1 base for V and 2 bases for J; bases not matched to a gene: 4. The CDR3 has 15 residues. Per the germline V gene, CDR1 is SGHRS and CDR2 is YFSETQ. The CDR3 loop reads CASSLREALTDTQYF. Written as DNA, the CDR3 is TGCGCCAGCAGCTTGCGGGAGGCCCTCACAGATACGCAGTATTTT.

This clone appeared a few times. The gene calls are TRBV19 and TRBJ2-7; no clear D gene. The CDR3 runs 14 residues. Trimming removed 7 bases from V and 0 bases from J, with 13 bases in between. The germline V gene encodes CDR1 LNHDA and CDR2 SQIVND (reference sequence). The DNA for the CDR3 is TGTGCCAGTACCCCGGCCGGCAACTCCTACGAGCAGTACTTC. Protein product: CASTPAGNSYEQYF.

The rearrangement joins TRBV5-1 to TRBJ2-1; D is perhaps TRBD1 (6 bases). V was cut by 3 bases and J by 8 bases, with 21 bases left in between. The CDR3 consists of 16 residues. Germline V gives CDR1 SGHRS, CDR2 YFSETQ. The CDR3 DNA is TGCGCCAGCAGCTACGTACAGGGATCCTATGTCCATGAGCAGTTCTTC. Translated, it gives CASSYVQGSYVHEQFF.

The chain is built from TRBV2 and TRBJ2-7; 7 bases are a match to TRBD2. Germline CDR1 reads SNHLY; CDR2 reads FYNNEI. The trim removed 2 bases at V and 0 bases at J, leaving 13 bases unmatched. The CDR3 covers 18 residues. DNA for the CDR3: TGTGCCAGCAGTGAAACTCTGGGATTAGCGGGTACCTCCTACGAGCAGTACTTC. Translating it yields CASSETLGLAGTSYEQYF.

The rearrangement uses TRBV25-1 and TRBJ1-1; D may be TRBD1 (6 bases). The CDR3 runs to 16 residues. In germline, CDR1 is MGHDK, CDR2 SYGVNS. Trimming pared 3 bases from V and 3 bases from J, leaving 17 bases between. The CDR3 sequence is CASSDVGGVFYTEAFF. The CDR3 nucleotides read TGTGCCAGCAGTGACGTCGGGGGCGTTTTCTACACTGAAGCTTTCTTT.

In its sample, this clone was seen a few times. The chain joins TRBV7-9 to TRBJ2-7; D uncertain. Germline loops: CDR1 SEHNR, CDR2 FQNEAQ (reference sequence). This CDR3 region has 15 residues. V was shortened by 3 bases and J by 0 bases, with 12 bases between the two germline ends. CDR3 coding DNA: TGTGCCAGCAGCTTGGACGGGTCCCCCTCCTACGAGCAGTACTTC. Its translation is CASSLDGSPSYEQYF.

The V call is TRBV5-1, the J call TRBJ2-5; 8 bases agree with TRBD1. Looked up from germline, CDR1 is SGHRS and CDR2 is YFSETQ. Trimming took 5 bases from V and 4 from J; bases not matched to a gene: 7. This CDR3 spans 14 amino acids. This CDR3 reads CASRMTGVGETQYF. DNA for the CDR3: TGCGCCAGCAGGATGACAGGGGTCGGAGAGACCCAGTACTTC.